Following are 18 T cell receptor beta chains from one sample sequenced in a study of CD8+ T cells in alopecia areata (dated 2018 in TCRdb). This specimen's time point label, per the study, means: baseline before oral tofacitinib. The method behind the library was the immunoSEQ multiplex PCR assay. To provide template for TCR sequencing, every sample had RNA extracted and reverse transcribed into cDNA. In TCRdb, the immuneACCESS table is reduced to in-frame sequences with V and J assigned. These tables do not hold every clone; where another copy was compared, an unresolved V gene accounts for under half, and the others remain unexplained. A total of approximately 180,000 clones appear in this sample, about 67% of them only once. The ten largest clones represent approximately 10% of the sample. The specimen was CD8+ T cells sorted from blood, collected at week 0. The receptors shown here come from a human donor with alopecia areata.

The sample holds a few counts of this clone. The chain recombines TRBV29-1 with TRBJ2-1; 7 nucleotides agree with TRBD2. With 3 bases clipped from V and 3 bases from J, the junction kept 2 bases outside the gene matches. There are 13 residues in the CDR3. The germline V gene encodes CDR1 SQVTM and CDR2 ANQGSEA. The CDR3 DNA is TGCAGCGTTGAGGCGGGGGACTACAATGAGCAGTTCTTC. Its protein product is CSVEAGDYNEQFF.

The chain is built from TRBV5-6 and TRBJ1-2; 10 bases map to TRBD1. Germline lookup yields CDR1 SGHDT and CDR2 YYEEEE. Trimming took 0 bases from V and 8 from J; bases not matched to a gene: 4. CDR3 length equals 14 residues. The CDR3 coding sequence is TGTGCCAGCAGCTTGGGACAGGGGGCGCTGGGCTACACCTTC. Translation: CASSLGQGALGYTF.

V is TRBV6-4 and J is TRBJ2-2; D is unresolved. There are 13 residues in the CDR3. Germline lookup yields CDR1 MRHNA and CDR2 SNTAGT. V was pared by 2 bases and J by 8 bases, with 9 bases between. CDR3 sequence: CASSDQPEGELFF. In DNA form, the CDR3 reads TGTGCCAGCAGTGACCAGCCCGAGGGGGAGCTGTTTTTT.

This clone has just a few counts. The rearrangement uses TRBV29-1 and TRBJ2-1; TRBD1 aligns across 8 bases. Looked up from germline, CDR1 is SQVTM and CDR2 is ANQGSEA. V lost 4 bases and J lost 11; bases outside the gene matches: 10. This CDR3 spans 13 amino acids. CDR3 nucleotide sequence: TGCAGCGTTGTGTTGGGGAGGACAGGGAAGCAGTTCTTC. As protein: CSVVLGRTGKQFF.

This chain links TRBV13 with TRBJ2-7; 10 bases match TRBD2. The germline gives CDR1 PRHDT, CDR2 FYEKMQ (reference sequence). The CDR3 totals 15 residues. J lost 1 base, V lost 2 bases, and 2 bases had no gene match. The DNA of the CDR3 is TGTGCCAGCAGCTTAACTAGCGGGGTTTCCTACGAGCAGTACTTC. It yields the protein CASSLTSGVSYEQYF.

The CDR3 spells CASSRTPTYEQYF. The DNA of the CDR3 is TGTGCCAGCAGCCGGACACCAACCTACGAGCAGTACTTC. The rearrangement uses TRBV7-2 and TRBJ2-7; tentatively, D is TRBD1 (5 bases). Trimming left V 5 bases short and J 2 bases short, with 10 bases between. CDR1 and CDR2 from the germline V gene are SGHTA and FQGNSA. The CDR3 is 13 amino acids.

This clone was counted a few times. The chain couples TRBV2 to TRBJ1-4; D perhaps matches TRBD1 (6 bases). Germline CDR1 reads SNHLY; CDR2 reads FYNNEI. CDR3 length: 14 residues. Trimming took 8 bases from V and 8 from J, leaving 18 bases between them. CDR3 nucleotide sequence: TGTGCCAGCTCCGACATTGGGACAACAGAAAAACTGTTTTTT. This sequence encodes CASSDIGTTEKLFF.

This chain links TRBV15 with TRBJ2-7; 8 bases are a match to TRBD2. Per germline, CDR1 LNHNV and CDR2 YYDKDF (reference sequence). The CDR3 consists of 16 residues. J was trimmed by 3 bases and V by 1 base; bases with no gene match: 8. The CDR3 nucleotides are TGTGCCACCAGCAGAGTGCCAGCGGGGGCCGACTACGAGCAGTACTTC. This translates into CATSRVPAGADYEQYF.

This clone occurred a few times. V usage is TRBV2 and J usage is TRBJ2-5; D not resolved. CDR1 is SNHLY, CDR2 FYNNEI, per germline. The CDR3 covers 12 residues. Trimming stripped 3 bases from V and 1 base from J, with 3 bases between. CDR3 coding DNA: TGTGCCAGCAGTGACAGCCAAGAGACCCAGTACTTC. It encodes CASSDSQETQYF.

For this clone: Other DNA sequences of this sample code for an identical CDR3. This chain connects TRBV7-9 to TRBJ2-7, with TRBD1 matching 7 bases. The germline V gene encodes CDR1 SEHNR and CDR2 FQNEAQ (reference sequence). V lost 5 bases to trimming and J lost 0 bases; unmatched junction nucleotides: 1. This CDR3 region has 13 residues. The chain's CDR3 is CASSRDSSYEQYF. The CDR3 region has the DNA TGTGCCAGCAGCCGGGACAGCTCCTACGAGCAGTACTTC.

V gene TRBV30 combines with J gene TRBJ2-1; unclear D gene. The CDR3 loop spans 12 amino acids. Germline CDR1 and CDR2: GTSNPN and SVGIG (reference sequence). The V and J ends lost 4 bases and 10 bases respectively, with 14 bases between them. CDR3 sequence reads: CAWTNGPPEQFF. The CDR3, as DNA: TGTGCCTGGACTAACGGGCCCCCCGAGCAGTTCTTC.

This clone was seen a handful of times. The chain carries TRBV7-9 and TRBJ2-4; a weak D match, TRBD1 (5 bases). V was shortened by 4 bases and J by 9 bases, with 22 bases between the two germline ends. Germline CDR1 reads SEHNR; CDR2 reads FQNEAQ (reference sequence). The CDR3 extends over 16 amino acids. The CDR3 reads CASSSTYQGYVSIQYF. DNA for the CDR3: TGTGCCAGCAGCTCAACTTACCAGGGTTATGTCTCCATTCAGTACTTC.

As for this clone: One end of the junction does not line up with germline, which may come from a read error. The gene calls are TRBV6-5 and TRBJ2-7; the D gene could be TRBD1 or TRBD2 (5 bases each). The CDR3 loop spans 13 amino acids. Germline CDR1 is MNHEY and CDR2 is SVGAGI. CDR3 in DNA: TGTGCCAGCAGTTACTCCCGGGACCAGACTTGGAGCTTC. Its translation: CASSYSRDQTWSF.

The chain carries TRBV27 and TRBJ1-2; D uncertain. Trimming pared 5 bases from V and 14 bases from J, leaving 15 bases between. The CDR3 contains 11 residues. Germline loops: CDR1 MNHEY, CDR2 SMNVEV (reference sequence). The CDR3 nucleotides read TGTGCCAGCAGTCCCCGGCCGGTGCCTACCTTC. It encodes CASSPRPVPTF.

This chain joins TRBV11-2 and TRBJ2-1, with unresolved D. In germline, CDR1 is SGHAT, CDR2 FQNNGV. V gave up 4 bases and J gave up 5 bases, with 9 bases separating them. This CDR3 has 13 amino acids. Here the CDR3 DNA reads TGTGCCAGCAGCTCCCTAAAGAACAATGAGCAGTTCTTC. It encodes CASSSLKNNEQFF.

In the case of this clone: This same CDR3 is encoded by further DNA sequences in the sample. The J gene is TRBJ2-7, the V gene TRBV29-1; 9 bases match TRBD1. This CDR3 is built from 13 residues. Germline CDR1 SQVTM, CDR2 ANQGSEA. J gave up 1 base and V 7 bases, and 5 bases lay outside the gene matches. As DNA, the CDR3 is TGCAGCGCTAGGACAGGGGCGTCCTACGAGCAGTACTTC. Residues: CSARTGASYEQYF.

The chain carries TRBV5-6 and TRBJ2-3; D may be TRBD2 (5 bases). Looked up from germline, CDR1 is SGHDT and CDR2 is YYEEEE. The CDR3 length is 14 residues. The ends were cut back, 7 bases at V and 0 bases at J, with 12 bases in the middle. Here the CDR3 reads CASQLGSSTDTQYF. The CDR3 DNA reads TGTGCCAGCCAACTAGGTTCTAGCACAGATACGCAGTATTTT.

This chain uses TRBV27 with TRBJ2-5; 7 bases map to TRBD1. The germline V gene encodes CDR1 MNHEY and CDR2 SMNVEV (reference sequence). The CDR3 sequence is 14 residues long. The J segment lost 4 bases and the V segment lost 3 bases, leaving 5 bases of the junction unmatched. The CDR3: CASSFLRGRETQYF. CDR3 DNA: TGTGCCAGCAGTTTTCTCAGGGGGAGAGAGACCCAGTACTTC.